The 17 T cell receptor beta chains presented below share a single source sample, sequenced in a study of shared clonotypes between healthy human individuals (dated by TCRdb to 2018 to 2021). CD8 naive samples were CD45RO-negative cells positively selected for CCR7, giving a CD45RA+CCR7+ population that excluded TemRA cells. Library method: the immunoSEQ multiplex PCR assay. Sourced from immuneACCESS, this table was stored by TCRdb with only in-frame sequences that have V and J called. A share of the clones is absent; for the studies checked, an unresolved V gene accounts for under half, and the remainder has no known explanation. The sample includes about 2.2 million clones, with approximately 94% observed a single time. The ten largest account for approximately 1.7% of the sample. The sample taken for sequencing was naive CD8+ T cells from PBMCs. The sample's cell subset or site label, in plain terms: CD45RA+CCR7+. These TCRs come from a man between 18 and 35 years old in good health. Some clones in this sample may be carry-over from other donors' samples.

This rearrangement joins TRBV28 to TRBJ2-7; the D call may be TRBD1 or TRBD2 (5 bases each). The CDR3 sequence is 13 residues long. Germline CDR1 reads MDHEN; CDR2 reads SYDVKM. V was shortened by 6 bases and J by 0 bases, with 9 bases between the two germline ends. The CDR3 sequence: CASRGEISYEQYF. The CDR3 DNA reads as TGTGCCAGCAGGGGGGAGATCTCCTACGAGCAGTACTTC.

This rearrangement joins TRBV4-1 to TRBJ2-3, with TRBD2 identical over 8 bases. V dropped 10 bases and J dropped 3; count of bases not matched to a gene: 9. This CDR3 has 14 residues. Germline V CDR1 and CDR2: MGHRA, YSYEKL. In DNA form, the CDR3 reads TGCGCCACCGCCCGGGGGGGGGCAACAGATACGCAGTATTTT. This encodes CATARGGATDTQYF.

Worth noting for this clone: Other DNA sequences in this specimen translate into the identical CDR3. V gene TRBV7-9 combines with J gene TRBJ1-2; D perhaps matches TRBD1 (6 bases). The CDR3 sequence is 12 residues long. V was clipped by 1 base and J by 7 bases, with 7 bases between them. In germline, CDR1 is SEHNR, CDR2 FQNEAQ (reference sequence). The DNA for the CDR3 is TGTGCCAGCAGCTTAGGACAGGCTGGCTACACCTTC. Protein: CASSLGQAGYTF. Looking up the rest from reference TRBV7-9 and TRBJ1-2 gives the full variable domain: DTGVSQNPRHKITKRGQNVTFRCDPISEHNRLYWYRQTLGQGPEFLTYFQNEAQLEKSRLLSDRFSAERPKGSFSTLEIQRTEQGDSAMYLCASSLGQAGYTFGSGTRLTVV.

This clone was counted a single time. V usage is TRBV2 and J usage is TRBJ1-3; tentatively, D is TRBD1 (5 bases). The germline V gene encodes CDR1 SNHLY and CDR2 FYNNEI. This CDR3 contains 15 residues. V lost 10 bases and J 10 bases, leaving 26 bases between the germline ends. CDR3 DNA: TGTGCCATAGAACCAAGGGGCAGGCAAGGGATGACCATATATTTT. It is translated as CAIEPRGRQGMTIYF.

This chain uses TRBV29-1 with TRBJ1-2; 10 positions agree with TRBD1. Germline-derived CDR1 and CDR2 are SQVTM and ANQGSEA. With V trimmed by 3 bases and J by 4 bases, 8 bases remained unmatched. CDR3 size: 15 residues. The CDR3, as DNA: TGCAGCGTTGATGGACAGGGGGTTTCGGGCTATGGCTACACCTTC. Translation: CSVDGQGVSGYGYTF.

The chain joins TRBV29-1 to TRBJ2-7; a possible D gene is TRBD2 (5 bases). The V end was cut by 1 base, the J end by 3 bases, with 19 bases between. Germline values: CDR1 SQVTM, CDR2 ANQGSEA. The CDR3 has 16 residues. The CDR3 nucleotides read TGCAGCGTTGAAGGGGTTCCGGGCCCCGGGAACTACGAGCAGTACTTC. Translating gives CSVEGVPGPGNYEQYF.

The J gene is TRBJ2-2, the V gene TRBV9; 14 bases align to TRBD2. Per germline, CDR1 SGDLS and CDR2 YYNGEE. Trimming cost V 6 bases and J 1 base; bases outside gene matches: 5. This CDR3 region has 17 residues. The CDR3 bases are TGTGCCAGCACACCTGGACTAGCGGGAGGGAACACCGGGGAGCTGTTTTTT. Amino acids: CASTPGLAGGNTGELFF.

This chain joins TRBV7-9 and TRBJ2-7; D gene unclear. The CDR3 loop spans 13 amino acids. The V gene's germline CDR1 is SEHNR and CDR2 FQNEAQ (reference sequence). Deletions cut 5 bases from V and 6 bases from J, with 14 bases between. In DNA form, the CDR3 reads TGTGCCAGCAGCCGATTAAGGGCACTCGAGCAGTACTTC. It yields the protein CASSRLRALEQYF.

The rearrangement links TRBV4-1 to TRBJ2-7; D tentatively fits TRBD1 or TRBD2 (5 bases each). V was trimmed by 1 base and J by 5 bases, leaving 18 bases between them. The CDR3 is made up of 16 amino acids. Germline assignment: CDR1 MGHRA and CDR2 YSYEKL. The DNA for the CDR3 is TGCGCCAGCAGCCAAGGCCCCAGGTTGGGGGAAGACGAGCAGTACTTC. It codes for CASSQGPRLGEDEQYF.

The V call is TRBV5-1, the J call TRBJ2-7, with 10 bases lining up with TRBD1. The length of the CDR3 is 15 residues. The germline V gene has CDR1 SGHRS and CDR2 YFSETQ. Germline trimming cut 3 bases from V and 4 bases from J; bases unmatched to any gene: 7. CDR3 DNA: TGCGCCAGCAGCTCCTACGGGGACAGGGGATACGAGCAGTACTTC. Protein product: CASSSYGDRGYEQYF.

This sequence joins TRBV5-1 and TRBJ2-7; D may be TRBD1 (6 bases). The CDR3 has 14 residues. Trimming removed 0 bases from V and 5 bases from J, with 12 bases in between. Germline loops: CDR1 SGHRS, CDR2 YFSETQ. CDR3 sequence reads: CASSLGPGVDEQYF. The CDR3 DNA sequence: TGCGCCAGCAGCTTGGGGCCAGGGGTCGACGAGCAGTACTTC.

In nucleotides, the CDR3 is TGTGCCAGCAGACCCGGGGGGAACACTGAAGCTTTCTTT. Translation gives CASRPGGNTEAFF. This chain uses TRBV7-9 with TRBJ1-1; TRBD1 is a possible D gene (5 bases). There are 13 residues in the CDR3. Germline CDR1 is SEHNR and CDR2 is FQNEAQ (reference sequence). V gave up 6 bases and J gave up 1 base, with 9 bases separating them.

The DNA of the CDR3 is TGTGCCAGCAGCCAAACGGGGCAGAAAAAAAACTACGAGCAGTACTTC. Residues: CASSQTGQKKNYEQYF. V and J are TRBV14 and TRBJ2-7; D may correspond to TRBD1 or TRBD2 (5 bases each). CDR3 length equals 16 residues. Trimming removed 2 bases at V and 3 bases at J, with 17 bases between. From germline, CDR1 is SGHDN and CDR2 FVKESK.

This chain joins TRBV10-3 and TRBJ1-2; 8 nucleotides match TRBD1. Germline CDR1 ENHRY, CDR2 SYGVKD. V gave up 4 bases and J gave up 0 bases; unmatched junction bases: 7. This CDR3 comprises 16 residues. CDR3 amino acids: CAISVVPGQANYGYTF. The CDR3 bases are TGTGCCATCAGTGTCGTCCCGGGACAGGCTAACTATGGCTACACCTTC.

The chain combines TRBV6-6 with TRBJ1-2; possibly TRBD1 for D (6 bases). Per germline, CDR1 MNHNY and CDR2 SVGAGI (reference sequence). CDR3 length: 15 residues. V dropped 7 bases and J dropped 8 bases, with 23 bases sitting between them. The CDR3 DNA reads TGTGCCAGCAATAAAGTCCACAGGGAGTCATCGGGCTACACCTTC. It is translated as CASNKVHRESSGYTF.

This chain uses TRBV30 with TRBJ2-1; D call uncertain. The CDR3 has 14 residues. V was cut by 5 bases and J by 0 bases, with 11 bases left in between. From germline, CDR1 is GTSNPN and CDR2 SVGIG (reference sequence). CDR3 DNA sequence: TGTGCCTGGGGCTTTTCGAGCTCCTACAATGAGCAGTTCTTC. This codes for CAWGFSSSYNEQFF.

The genes are TRBV27 and TRBJ2-1; no clear D gene. From germline, CDR1 is MNHEY and CDR2 SMNVEV (reference sequence). This CDR3 spans 14 amino acids. V was trimmed by 7 bases and J by 0 bases, leaving 10 bases between them. The CDR3 sequence: CASTPLGSYNEQFF. DNA for the CDR3: TGTGCCAGCACACCCTTGGGCTCCTACAATGAGCAGTTCTTC.